This TCR beta chain derives from a study of T cell responses to AZD1222 COVID-19 vaccine. Study-wide results and limits: Unmutated variant regions are reportedly the target of nearly half of TCRs that are spike-specific. Baseline seropositives among AZD1222 recipients totaled only 5 to 7. Donors, mostly white British, included more females; clonal diversity was possibly underestimated.

Only in-frame clones appear in the TCRdb table, and some are missing; sequencing was by immunoSEQ multiplex PCR. The sample includes 100,000 to 150,000 clones, about 88% of them seen just once. This clone was counted once. As yet, its antigen is unknown. This clonotype was sampled from an adult in good health. Material: peripheral blood, obtained on day 0 of AZD1222 vaccination.

Here the CDR3 DNA reads TGTGCCAGCAGCTTAGCGAACGCGGCTGGAAACACCATATATTTT. Protein sequence: CASSLANAAGNTIYF. The V and J genes are TRBV7-9 and TRBJ1-3; D gene ambiguous. CDR1 and CDR2 from the germline V gene are SEHNR and FQNEAQ (reference sequence). The CDR3 has 15 amino acids. V lost 0 bases and J lost 2, with 8 bases in between.